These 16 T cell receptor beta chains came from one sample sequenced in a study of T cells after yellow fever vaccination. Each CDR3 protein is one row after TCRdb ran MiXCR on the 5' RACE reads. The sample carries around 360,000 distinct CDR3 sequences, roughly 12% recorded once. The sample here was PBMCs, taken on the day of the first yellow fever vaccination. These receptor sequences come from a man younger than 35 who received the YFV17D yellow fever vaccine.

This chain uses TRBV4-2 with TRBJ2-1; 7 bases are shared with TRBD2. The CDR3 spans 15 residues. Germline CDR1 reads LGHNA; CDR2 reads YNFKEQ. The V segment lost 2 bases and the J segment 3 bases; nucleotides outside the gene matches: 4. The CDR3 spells CASSQSSSGYNEQFF. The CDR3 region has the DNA TGTGCCAGCAGCCAATCATCTAGCGGCTACAATGAGCAGTTCTTC.

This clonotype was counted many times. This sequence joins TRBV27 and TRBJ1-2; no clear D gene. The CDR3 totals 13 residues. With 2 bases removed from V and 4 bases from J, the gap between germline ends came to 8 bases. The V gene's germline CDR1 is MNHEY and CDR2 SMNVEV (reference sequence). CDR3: CASSLTWGYGYTF. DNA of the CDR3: TGTGCCAGCAGTTTAACGTGGGGCTATGGCTACACCTTC.

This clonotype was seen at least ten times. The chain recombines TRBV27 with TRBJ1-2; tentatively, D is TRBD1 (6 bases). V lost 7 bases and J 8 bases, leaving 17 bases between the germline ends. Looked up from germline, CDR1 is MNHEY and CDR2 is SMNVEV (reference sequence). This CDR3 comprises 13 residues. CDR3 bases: TGTGCCAGCAAACCACGGGGGCAGGGGGGCTACACCTTC. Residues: CASKPRGQGGYTF.

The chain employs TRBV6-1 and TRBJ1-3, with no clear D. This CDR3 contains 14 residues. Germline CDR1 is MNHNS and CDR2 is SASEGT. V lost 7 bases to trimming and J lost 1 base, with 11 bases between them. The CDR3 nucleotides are TGTGCCAGCACGGCATTGGGGTCTGGAAACACCATATATTTT. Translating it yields CASTALGSGNTIYF.

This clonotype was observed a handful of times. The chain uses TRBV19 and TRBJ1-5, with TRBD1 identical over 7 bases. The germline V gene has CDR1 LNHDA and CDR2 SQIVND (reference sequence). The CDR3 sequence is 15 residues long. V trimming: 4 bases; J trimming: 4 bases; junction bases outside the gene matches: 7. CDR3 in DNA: TGTGCCAGTAGTAGACCACAGGGGAAGAATCAGCCCCAGCATTTT. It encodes CASSRPQGKNQPQHF.

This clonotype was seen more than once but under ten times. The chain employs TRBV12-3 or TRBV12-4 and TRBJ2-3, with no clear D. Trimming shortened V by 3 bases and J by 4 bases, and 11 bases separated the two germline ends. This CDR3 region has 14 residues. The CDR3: CASSLYRTPDTQYF. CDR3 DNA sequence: TGTGCCAGCAGTTTGTATAGAACCCCAGATACGCAGTATTTT.

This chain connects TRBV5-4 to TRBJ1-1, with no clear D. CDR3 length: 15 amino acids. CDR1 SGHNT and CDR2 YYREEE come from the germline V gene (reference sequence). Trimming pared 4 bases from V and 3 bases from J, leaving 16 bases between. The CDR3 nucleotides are TGTGCCAGCAGCCTGAATTCCCGGGGTCACACTGAAGCTTTCTTT. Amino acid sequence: CASSLNSRGHTEAFF.

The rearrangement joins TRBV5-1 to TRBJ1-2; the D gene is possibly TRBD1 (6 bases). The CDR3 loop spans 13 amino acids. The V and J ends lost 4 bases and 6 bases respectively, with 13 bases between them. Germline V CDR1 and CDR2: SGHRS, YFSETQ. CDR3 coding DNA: TGCGCCAGCAGCAGGGCAGGGGATGATGGCTACACCTTC. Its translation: CASSRAGDDGYTF.

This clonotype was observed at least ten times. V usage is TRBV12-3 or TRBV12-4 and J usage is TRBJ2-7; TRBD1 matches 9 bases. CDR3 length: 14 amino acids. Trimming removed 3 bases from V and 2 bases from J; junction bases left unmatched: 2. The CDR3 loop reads CASSLRDRAYEQYF. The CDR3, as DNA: TGTGCCAGCAGTTTGCGGGACAGGGCCTACGAGCAGTACTTC.

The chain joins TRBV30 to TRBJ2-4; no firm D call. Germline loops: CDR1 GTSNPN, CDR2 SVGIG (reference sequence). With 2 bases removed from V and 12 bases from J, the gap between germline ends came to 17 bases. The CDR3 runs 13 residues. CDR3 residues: CAWSTHHPGPQYF. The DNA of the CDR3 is TGTGCCTGGAGTACTCACCACCCCGGGCCTCAGTACTTC.

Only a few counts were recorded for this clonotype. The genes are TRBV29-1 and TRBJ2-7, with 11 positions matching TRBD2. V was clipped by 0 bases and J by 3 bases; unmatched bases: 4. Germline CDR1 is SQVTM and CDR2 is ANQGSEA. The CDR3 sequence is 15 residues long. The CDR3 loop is CSVEDLGLAGYEQYF. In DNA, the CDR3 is TGCAGCGTTGAAGATCTAGGACTAGCGGGCTACGAGCAGTACTTC.

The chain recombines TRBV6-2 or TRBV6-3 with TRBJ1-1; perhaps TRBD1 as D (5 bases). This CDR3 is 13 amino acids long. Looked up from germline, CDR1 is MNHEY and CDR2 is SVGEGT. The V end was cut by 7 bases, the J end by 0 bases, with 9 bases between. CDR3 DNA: TGTGCCAGCACCGAAGGGGTGAACACTGAAGCTTTCTTT. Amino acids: CASTEGVNTEAFF.

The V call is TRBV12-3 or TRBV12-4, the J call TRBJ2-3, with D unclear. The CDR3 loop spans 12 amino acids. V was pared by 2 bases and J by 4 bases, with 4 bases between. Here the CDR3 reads CASSLTPDTQYF. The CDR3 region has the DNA TGTGCCAGCAGTTTAACCCCAGATACGCAGTATTTT.

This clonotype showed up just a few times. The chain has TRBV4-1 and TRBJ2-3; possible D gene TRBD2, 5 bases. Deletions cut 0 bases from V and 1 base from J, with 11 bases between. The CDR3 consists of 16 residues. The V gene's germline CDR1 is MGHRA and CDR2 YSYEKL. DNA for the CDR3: TGCGCCAGCAGCCAAGACCCAGCCGGGGGCACAGATACGCAGTATTTT. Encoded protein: CASSQDPAGGTDTQYF.

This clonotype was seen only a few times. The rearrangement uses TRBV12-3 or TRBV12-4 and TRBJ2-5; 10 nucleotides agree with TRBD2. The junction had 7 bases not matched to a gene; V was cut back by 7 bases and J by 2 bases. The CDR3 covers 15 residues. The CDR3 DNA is TGTGCCAGCACCCGAGGAGCGGGGGGGCAAGAGACCCAGTACTTC. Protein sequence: CASTRGAGGQETQYF.

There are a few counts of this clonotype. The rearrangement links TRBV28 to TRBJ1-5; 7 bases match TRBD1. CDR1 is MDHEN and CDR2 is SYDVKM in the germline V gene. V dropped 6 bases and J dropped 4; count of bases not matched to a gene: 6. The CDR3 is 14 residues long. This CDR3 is CASRHPDRNQPQHF. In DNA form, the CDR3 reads TGTGCCAGCAGGCACCCGGACAGGAATCAGCCCCAGCATTTT.